These T cell receptor beta chains were read from a single sample in a study of control samples from healthy donors and cancer patients. The protocol was immunoSEQ multiplex PCR, while the TCRdb copy is restricted to in-frame clones and leaves out a portion. Of 150,000 or so clones listed, 88% are singletons. The material sequenced was blood. The receptors come from a man in his late teens or twenties in good health. Both conserved end residues are part of each CDR3. The order of the fields is D gene, clone size, CDR3 length, V gene, J gene, CDR3 DNA, CDR3 protein. A D gene is named only where the DNA matches it firmly. Clone sizes are given selectively: once, few, many, or a class where the clone is expanded.

TRBD2	.	17	TRBV6-1	TRBJ2-3	TGTGCCAGCAGTGAATATGCCGGGGGGACTCACACAGATACGCAGTATTTT	CASSEYAGGTHTDTQYF
.	.	15	TRBV3-1/TRBV3-2	TRBJ2-3	TGTGCCAGCAGCCAAGACGGCGGGCCGAGGGATACGCAGTATTTT	CASSQDGGPRDTQYF
.	.	13	TRBV12-3/TRBV12-4	TRBJ1-5	TGTGCCAGCAGTGCAAGATCCCGGGGGCCCCAGCATTTT	CASSARSRGPQHF
.	.	15	TRBV10-3	TRBJ2-2	TGTGCCATCAGTGAGGGGGGCAATCGTGGCGGGGAGCTGTTTTTT	CAISEGGNRGGELFF
TRBD2	.	15	TRBV6-1	TRBJ2-1	TGTGCCAGCAGTGAAGCTAGCGGGGGCTACAATGAGCAGTTCTTC	CASSEASGGYNEQFF
TRBD1	.	19	TRBV9	TRBJ2-1	TGTGCCAGCAGCGTAGGGCTGGCGCGGGCGGGACAGGGTTTTAATGAGCAGTTCTTC	CASSVGLARAGQGFNEQFF
.	once	13	TRBV7-8	TRBJ2-1	TGTGCCAGCAGCTTATCAGTCGGGTATGAGCAGTTCTTC	CASSLSVGYEQFF
.	.	11	TRBV28	TRBJ2-3	TGTGCCAGCTCCGGTCCGACAAGGCAGTATTTT	CASSGPTRQYF
.	.	16	TRBV7-2	TRBJ2-7	TGTGCCAGCAGCCCCCGAGCTGGCGCGCGTCCCTACGAGCAGTACTTC	CASSPRAGARPYEQYF
TRBD1	.	16	TRBV28	TRBJ1-1	TGTGCCAGCACCCCCTCGGGACAGGCGACGAACACTGAAGCTTTCTTT	CASTPSGQATNTEAFF
TRBD2	.	16	TRBV2	TRBJ2-3	TGTGCCAGCAGTCGGGGCGCGGGGGGTTGGACAGATACGCAGTATTTT	CASSRGAGGWTDTQYF
TRBD1	.	13	TRBV5-6	TRBJ1-6	TGTGCCAGCAGCTCCACAGGGGATTCACCCCTCCACTTT	CASSSTGDSPLHF
.	.	13	TRBV5-5	TRBJ2-3	TGTGCCAGCCAGCTGGAGGGGGCCGATACGCAGTATTTT	CASQLEGADTQYF
TRBD1	.	13	TRBV27	TRBJ1-1	TGTGCCAGCAGCCCTAGGGGGGGACAGGAAGCTTTCTTT	CASSPRGGQEAFF
TRBD2	.	15	TRBV5-6	TRBJ2-5	TGTGCCAGCAGCTTCGGGAGCGGGGTCGGCGGAACCCAGTACTTC	CASSFGSGVGGTQYF
TRBD2	.	16	TRBV6-2/TRBV6-3	TRBJ2-1	TGTGCCAGCAGTTACTCGACGCGGGGGGGCTACAATGAGCAGTTCTTC	CASSYSTRGGYNEQFF
.	.	15	TRBV6-5	TRBJ2-3	TGTGCCAGCAGTATCCGGGGATATAGCACAGATACGCAGTATTTT	CASSIRGYSTDTQYF
TRBD2	.	22	TRBV28	TRBJ2-5	TGTGCCAGCAGTTTATCTTACCTCGGACTAGCGGGGGGGTCCTTCTTTCAAGAGACCCAGTACTTC	CASSLSYLGLAGGSFFQETQYF
TRBD1	.	14	TRBV5-5	TRBJ2-3	TGTGCCAGCAGCTGGGACAGTGGCACAGATACGCAGTATTTT	CASSWDSGTDTQYF
TRBD2	.	15	TRBV5-6	TRBJ2-1	TGTGCCAGCAGCGTGACTAGCGGGGGGGCTAATGAGCAGTTCTTC	CASSVTSGGANEQFF
TRBD1	.	13	TRBV3-1/TRBV3-2	TRBJ2-7	TGTGCCAGCAGGGGACAGGGTCGACACGAGCAGTACTTC	CASRGQGRHEQYF
TRBD2	.	19	TRBV2	TRBJ2-2	TGTGCCAGCAGTGACCCACTAGCGGGGGGGCCCACGAACACCGGGGAGCTGTTTTTT	CASSDPLAGGPTNTGELFF
.	.	16	TRBV19	TRBJ1-5	TGTGCCAGTAGTCCCCGCGGACAGTATAGCAATCAGCCCCAGCATTTT	CASSPRGQYSNQPQHF
.	.	16	TRBV3-1/TRBV3-2	TRBJ2-5	TGTGCCAGCAGCCAAGATCGGCTAGGGGGGCGAGAGACCCAGTACTTC	CASSQDRLGGRETQYF
TRBD1	.	14	TRBV7-8	TRBJ1-1	TGTGCCAGCAGCCGGGACAGGGAAGGCACTGAAGCTTTCTTT	CASSRDREGTEAFF
.	.	15	TRBV3-1/TRBV3-2	TRBJ1-6	TGTGCCAGCAGCCAAGGGCTCCTAAATAATTCACCCCTCCACTTT	CASSQGLLNNSPLHF
.	.	17	TRBV2	TRBJ2-2	TGTGCCAGCAGGCCGGCGGAGGGGGCAGTTACGGCCGGGGAGCTGTTTTTT	CASRPAEGAVTAGELFF
.	.	13	TRBV6-2/TRBV6-3	TRBJ2-2	TGTGCCAGCAGTTATGCGCACACCGGGGAGCTGTTTTTT	CASSYAHTGELFF
.	.	14	TRBV27	TRBJ2-5	TGTGCCAGCAGGAAGGGGTTTGGGGGAGAGACCCAGTACTTC	CASRKGFGGETQYF
TRBD2	.	15	TRBV5-6	TRBJ2-5	TGTGCCAGCAGCCCCGGGACTAGCTGGCAAGAGACCCAGTACTTC	CASSPGTSWQETQYF
.	.	13	TRBV4-1	TRBJ1-1	TGCGCCAGCAGCCAAGGTCTCAGCACTGAAGCTTTCTTT	CASSQGLSTEAFF
TRBD2	.	14	TRBV6-5	TRBJ2-5	TGTGCCAGCAGTTACCTAGCGGGGGGAGAGACCCAGTACTTC	CASSYLAGGETQYF
.	.	11	TRBV11-2	TRBJ2-5	TGTGCCAGCAGCTCCATCGAGACCCAGTACTTC	CASSSIETQYF
TRBD1	.	19	TRBV4-3	TRBJ2-3	TGCGCCAGCAGCCAAGAGAGGACAGGGTTCGGGGGTAGCACAGATACGCAGTATTTT	CASSQERTGFGGSTDTQYF
.	.	16	TRBV7-2	TRBJ1-3	TGTGCCAGCAGTGGAAGTTTGGTCGGCTCTGGAAACACCATATATTTT	CASSGSLVGSGNTIYF
.	.	13	TRBV6-5	TRBJ1-1	TGTGCCAGCATGGACACCTTGAACACTGAAGCTTTCTTT	CASMDTLNTEAFF
.	.	16	TRBV7-2	TRBJ2-3	TGTGCCAGCAGCCCCGAGGGGACTTCCATCACAGATACGCAGTATTTT	CASSPEGTSITDTQYF
.	.	14	TRBV12-5	TRBJ2-2	TGTGCTAGTGGTTTGGACAGGAACACCGGGGAGCTGTTTTTT	CASGLDRNTGELFF